This T cell receptor beta chain comes out of a study of Graves' ophthalmopathy and Graves' hyperthyroidism. As the starting material, around 9.1 ml of fresh peripheral blood yielded the PBMCs. The sequenced template was RNA, covering the TCR beta CDR3 region. A first-round RT-PCR used HTBI primers, followed by a second-round multiplex PCR. MiXCR, run by TCRdb on the multiplex PCR reads, gives a single entry per CDR3 protein. This table holds over 650,000 distinct CDR3 sequences, roughly 41% found once. Note on this clonotype: Possible read error: a much larger clone is one base away. Given the absence of the conserved phenylalanine or tryptophan at the CDR3 end, a read error is likely.

The CDR3 totals 13 residues. Germline-derived CDR1 and CDR2 are SNHLY and FYNNEI. V shed 6 bases and J 2 bases; nucleotides not matched to a gene: 3. Material: peripheral blood. V gene TRBV2 combines with J gene TRBJ2-7; TRBD1 matches 8 bases. The receptor comes from an adult man with Graves' ophthalmopathy. CDR3 DNA sequence: TGTGCCAGCAGCCAGGACAGGGCCTACGAGCAGTACCTC. This translates into CASSQDRAYEQYL.